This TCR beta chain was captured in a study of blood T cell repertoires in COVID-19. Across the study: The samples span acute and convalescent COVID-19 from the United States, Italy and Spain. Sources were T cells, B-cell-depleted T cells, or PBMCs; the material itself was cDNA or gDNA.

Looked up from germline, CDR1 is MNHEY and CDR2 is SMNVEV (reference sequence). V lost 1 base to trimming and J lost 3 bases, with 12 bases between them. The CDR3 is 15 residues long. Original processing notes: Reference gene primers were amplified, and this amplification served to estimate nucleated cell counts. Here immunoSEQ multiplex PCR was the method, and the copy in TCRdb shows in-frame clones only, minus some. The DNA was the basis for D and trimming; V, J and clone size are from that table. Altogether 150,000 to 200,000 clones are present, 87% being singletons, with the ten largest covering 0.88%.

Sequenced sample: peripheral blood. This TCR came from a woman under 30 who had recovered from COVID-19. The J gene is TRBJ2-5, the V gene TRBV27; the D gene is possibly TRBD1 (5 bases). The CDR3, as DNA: TGTGCCAGCAGTTTATTAACGGGCAGGGAAGAGACCCAGTACTTC. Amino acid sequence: CASSLLTGREETQYF.